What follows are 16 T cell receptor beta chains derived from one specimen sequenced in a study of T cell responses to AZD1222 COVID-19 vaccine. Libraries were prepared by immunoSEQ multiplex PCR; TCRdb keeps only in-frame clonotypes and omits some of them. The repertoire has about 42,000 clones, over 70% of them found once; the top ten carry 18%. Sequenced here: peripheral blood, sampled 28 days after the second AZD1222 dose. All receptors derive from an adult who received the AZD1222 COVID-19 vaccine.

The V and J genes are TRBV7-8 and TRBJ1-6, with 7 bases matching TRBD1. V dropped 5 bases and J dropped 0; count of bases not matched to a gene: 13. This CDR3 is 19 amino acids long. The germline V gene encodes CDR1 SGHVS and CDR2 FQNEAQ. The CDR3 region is CASSPEFGQAYSYNSPLHF. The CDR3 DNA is TGTGCCAGCAGCCCTGAATTCGGACAGGCATACTCCTATAATTCACCCCTCCACTTT.

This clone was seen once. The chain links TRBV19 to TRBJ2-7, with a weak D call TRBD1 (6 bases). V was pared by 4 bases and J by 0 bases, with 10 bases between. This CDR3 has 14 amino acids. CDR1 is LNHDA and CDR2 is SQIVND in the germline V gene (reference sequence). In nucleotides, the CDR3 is TGTGCCAGTAGTAGACAGGAGAGCTCCTACGAGCAGTACTTC. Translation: CASSRQESSYEQYF.

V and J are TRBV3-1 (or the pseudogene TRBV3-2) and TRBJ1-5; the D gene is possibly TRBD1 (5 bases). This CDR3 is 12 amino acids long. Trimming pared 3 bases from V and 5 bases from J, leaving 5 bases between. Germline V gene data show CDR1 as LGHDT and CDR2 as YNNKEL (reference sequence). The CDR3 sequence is CASSQGHQPQHF. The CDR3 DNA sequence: TGTGCCAGCAGCCAGGGGCATCAGCCCCAGCATTTT.

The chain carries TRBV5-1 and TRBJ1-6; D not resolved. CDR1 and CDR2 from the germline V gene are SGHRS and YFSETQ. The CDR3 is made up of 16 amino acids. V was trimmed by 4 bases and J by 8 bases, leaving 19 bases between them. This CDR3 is CASSLRSATSDSPLHF. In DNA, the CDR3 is TGCGCCAGCAGCCTACGATCCGCTACCTCGGATTCACCCCTCCACTTT.

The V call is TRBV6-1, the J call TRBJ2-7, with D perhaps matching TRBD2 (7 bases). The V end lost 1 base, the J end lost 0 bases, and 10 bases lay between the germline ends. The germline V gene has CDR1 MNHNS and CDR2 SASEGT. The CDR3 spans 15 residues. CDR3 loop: CASSEGGGRSYEQYF. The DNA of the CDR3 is TGTGCCAGCAGTGAAGGCGGGGGCCGCTCCTACGAGCAGTACTTC.

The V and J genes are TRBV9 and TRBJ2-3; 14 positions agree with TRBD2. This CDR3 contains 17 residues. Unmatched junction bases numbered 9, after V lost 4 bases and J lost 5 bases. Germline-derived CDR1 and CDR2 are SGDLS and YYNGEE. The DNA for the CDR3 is TGTGCCAGCAGCCCCCGGACTAGCGGGGGGCCCGGAGATACGCAGTATTTT. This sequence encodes CASSPRTSGGPGDTQYF. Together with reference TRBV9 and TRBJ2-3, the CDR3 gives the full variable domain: DSGVTQTPKHLITATGQRVTLRCSPRSGDLSVYWYQQSLDQGLQFLIQYYNGEERAKGNILERFSAQQFPDLHSELNLSSLELGDSALYFCASSPRTSGGPGDTQYFGPGTRLTVL.

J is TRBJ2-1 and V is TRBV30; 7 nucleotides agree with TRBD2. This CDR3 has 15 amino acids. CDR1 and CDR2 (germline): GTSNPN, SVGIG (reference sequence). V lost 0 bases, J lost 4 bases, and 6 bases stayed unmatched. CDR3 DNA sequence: TGTGCCTGGAGTGTACGGGTGGGGGGGTACAATGAGCAGTTCTTC. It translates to CAWSVRVGGYNEQFF.

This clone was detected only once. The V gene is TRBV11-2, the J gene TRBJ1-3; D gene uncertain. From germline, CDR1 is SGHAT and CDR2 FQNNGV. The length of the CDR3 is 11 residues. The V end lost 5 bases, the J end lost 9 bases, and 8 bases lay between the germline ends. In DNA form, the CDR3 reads TGTGCCAGCAGCCCCCCGGGCACCATATATTTT. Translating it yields CASSPPGTIYF.

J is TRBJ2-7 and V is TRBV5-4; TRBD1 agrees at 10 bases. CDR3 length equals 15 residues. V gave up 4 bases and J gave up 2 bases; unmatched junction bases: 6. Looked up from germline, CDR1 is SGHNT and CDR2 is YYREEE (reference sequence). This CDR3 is CASSNPGQGTYEQYF. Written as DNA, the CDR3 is TGTGCCAGCAGCAACCCGGGACAGGGGACCTACGAGCAGTACTTC.

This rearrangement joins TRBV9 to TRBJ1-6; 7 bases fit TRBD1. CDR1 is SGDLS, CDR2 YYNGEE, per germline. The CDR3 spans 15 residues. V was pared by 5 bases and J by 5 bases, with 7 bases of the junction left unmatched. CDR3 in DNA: TGTGCCAGCAGTACTCCGACAGGGAATAATTCACCCCTCCACTTT. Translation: CASSTPTGNNSPLHF.

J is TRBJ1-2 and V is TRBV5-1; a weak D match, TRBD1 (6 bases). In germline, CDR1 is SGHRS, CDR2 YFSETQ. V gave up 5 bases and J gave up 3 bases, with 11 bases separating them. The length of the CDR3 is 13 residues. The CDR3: CASSRGIDYGYTF. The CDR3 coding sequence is TGCGCCAGCAGTAGGGGGATCGACTATGGCTACACCTTC.

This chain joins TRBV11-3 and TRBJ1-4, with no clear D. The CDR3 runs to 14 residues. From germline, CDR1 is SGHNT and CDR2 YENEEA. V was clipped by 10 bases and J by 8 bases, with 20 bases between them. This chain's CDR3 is CANSAASFWEKLFF. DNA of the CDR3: TGTGCCAACAGTGCTGCCTCTTTTTGGGAAAAACTGTTTTTT.

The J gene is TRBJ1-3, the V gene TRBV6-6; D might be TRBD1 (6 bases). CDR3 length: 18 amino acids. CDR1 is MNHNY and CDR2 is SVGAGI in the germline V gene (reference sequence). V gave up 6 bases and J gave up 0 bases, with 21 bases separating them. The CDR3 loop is CASRRRGGLLISGNTIYF. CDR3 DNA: TGTGCCAGCAGGCGACGAGGGGGGCTATTGATCTCTGGAAACACCATATATTTT.

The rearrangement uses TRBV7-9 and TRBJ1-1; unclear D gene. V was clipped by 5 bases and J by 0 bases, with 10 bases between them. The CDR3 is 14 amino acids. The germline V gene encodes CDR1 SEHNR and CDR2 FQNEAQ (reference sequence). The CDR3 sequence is CASSPLGMNTEAFF. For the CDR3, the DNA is TGTGCCAGCAGCCCCCTTGGGATGAACACTGAAGCTTTCTTT.

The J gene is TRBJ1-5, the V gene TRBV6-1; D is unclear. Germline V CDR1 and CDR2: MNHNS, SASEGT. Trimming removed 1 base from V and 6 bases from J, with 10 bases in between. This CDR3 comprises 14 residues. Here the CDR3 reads CASSEGGRGQPQHF. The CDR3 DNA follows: TGTGCCAGCAGTGAAGGGGGAAGAGGTCAGCCCCAGCATTTT.

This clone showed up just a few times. In DNA, the CDR3 is TGTGCCAGCAGCTCGGACAGGGGGTTGACAGATACGCAGTATTTT. Protein sequence: CASSSDRGLTDTQYF. The V call is TRBV13, the J call TRBJ2-3; TRBD1 aligns across 10 bases. CDR1 PRHDT and CDR2 FYEKMQ come from the germline V gene (reference sequence). This CDR3 is built from 15 residues. The J segment lost 3 bases and the V segment lost 4 bases, leaving 4 bases of the junction unmatched. Full variable domain (remainder filled in from reference TRBV13 and TRBJ2-3): AAGVIQSPRHLIKEKRETATLKCYPIPRHDTVYWYQQGPGQDPQFLISFYEKMQSDKGSIPDRFSAQQFSDYHSELNMSSLELGDSALYFCASSSDRGLTDTQYFGPGTRLTVL.